This TCR beta chain appears in the sequencing data of a study of cytomegalovirus exposure and HLA in healthy donors. Per the germline V gene, CDR1 is MDHEN and CDR2 is SYDVKM. V lost 4 bases to trimming and J lost 8 bases; unmatched junction nucleotides: 8. This CDR3 has 14 amino acids. Study-wide results and limits: Three chains tied to CMV proved CMV antigen-specific in vitro. Many donors carried some public TCRs, although rarity characterized most TCR sequences.

Of note for this clone: Its matching antigen is unknown.

The PCR made use of 60 Vbeta and 13 Jbeta primers. Produced via immunoSEQ multiplex PCR; TCRdb's table is partial and in-frame only. The sample lists 100,000 to 150,000 clones, approximately 71% occurring once. J is TRBJ2-1 and V is TRBV28, with TRBD1 matching over 7 bases. This receptor was obtained from a woman aged 50 to 60 in good health and CMV-seronegative. Sequencing was carried out using PBMCs. The chain's CDR3 is CASSSQGGSDEQFF. The DNA of the CDR3 is TGTGCCAGCAGTTCCCAAGGGGGCTCAGATGAGCAGTTCTTC.